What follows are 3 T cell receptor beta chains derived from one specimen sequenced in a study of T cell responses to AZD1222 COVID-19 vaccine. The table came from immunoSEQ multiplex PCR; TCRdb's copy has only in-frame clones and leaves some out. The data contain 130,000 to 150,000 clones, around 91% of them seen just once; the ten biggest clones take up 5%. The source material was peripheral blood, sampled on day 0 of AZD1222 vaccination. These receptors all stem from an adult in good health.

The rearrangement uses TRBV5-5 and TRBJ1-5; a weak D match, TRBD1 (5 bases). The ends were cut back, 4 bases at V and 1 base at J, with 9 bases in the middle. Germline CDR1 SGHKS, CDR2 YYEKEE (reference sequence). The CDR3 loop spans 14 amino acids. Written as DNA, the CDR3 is TGTGCCAGCAGCCCCCGGGACAGCAATCAGCCCCAGCATTTT. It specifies CASSPRDSNQPQHF.

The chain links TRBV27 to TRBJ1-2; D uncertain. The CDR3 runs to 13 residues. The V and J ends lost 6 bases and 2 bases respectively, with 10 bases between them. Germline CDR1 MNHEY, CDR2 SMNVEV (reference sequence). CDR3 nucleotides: TGTGCCAGCAGGAGGGTTGGGAACTATGGCTACACCTTC. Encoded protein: CASRRVGNYGYTF.

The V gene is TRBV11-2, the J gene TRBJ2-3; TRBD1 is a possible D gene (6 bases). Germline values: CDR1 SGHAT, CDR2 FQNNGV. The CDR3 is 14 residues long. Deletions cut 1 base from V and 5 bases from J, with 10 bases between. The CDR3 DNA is TGTGCCAGCAGCTTAGGAGGGGGAAGAGATACGCAGTATTTT. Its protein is CASSLGGGRDTQYF.